These T cell receptor beta chains were read from a single sample in a study of spatial heterogeneity in lung cancer. TCRdb reprocessed the 5' RACE reads with MiXCR, giving one entry per CDR3 protein. The sample records 50,000 to 65,000 distinct CDR3 sequences, about 8% being singletons. This specimen consisted of PBMCs, obtained at surgery. The receptor source for this set is a female donor with early-stage non-small cell lung cancer. CDR3s leave out the opening cysteine and the closing phenylalanine or tryptophan. Each record gives: V gene, J gene, CDR3 protein.

TRBV11-2,TRBJ2-2,ASSLVGLNTGELF
TRBV28,TRBJ2-3,ASSFELAGNPSTDTQY
TRBV11-3,TRBJ2-2,ASSLTRNTGELF
TRBV7-8,TRBJ2-1,ASSPLSRGGMGEQF
TRBV2,TRBJ2-7,ASSEPSYEQY
TRBV7-2,TRBJ2-3,ASSQGTSLPDTQY
TRBV29-1,TRBJ2-5,SVTPTETQY
TRBV9,TRBJ2-2,ASSVESFGELF
TRBV5-1,TRBJ1-1,ASSLAGGAGTEAF
TRBV20-1,TRBJ1-1,SAAKGRSNTEAF
TRBV30,TRBJ2-3,AFRTSGTDTQY
TRBV2,TRBJ1-5,ASTPDLTQPQH
TRBV15,TRBJ2-7,ATSRDHYEQY
TRBV6-6,TRBJ1-1,ASSYGGEAF
TRBV7-9,TRBJ1-1,ASSPGGRGPNTEAF
TRBV19,TRBJ2-6,ASSPAYVVSGANVLT